Given below is one T cell receptor beta chain in context. A much larger clonotype is one base distant, so this may be a read error. Unique molecular identifiers were attached to individual cDNA molecules during library preparation. As originally analysed: Per-sample TCR counts ranged from roughly 20,000 to 700,000, median approximately 98,000. TCRdb passed the RACE reads through MiXCR, listing each CDR3 protein once. TCRdb, not the original authors, processed these V and J calls. Seen here are 65,000 to 80,000 distinct CDR3 sequences, 8.6% observed once, and the top ten hold approximately 1.4%. The source of the sample is a study of human T cells and chemical hapten exposure. At the level of the study: The variation in per-sample TCR yields arose mainly from small differences in pooled library volumes.

Sample time point: healthy volunteer bleed at 6 weeks. Sequencing started from total RNA isolated from unfractionated whole blood. CDR3 length equals 16 residues. CDR1 and CDR2 (germline): LGHDT, YNNKEL (reference sequence). V lost 4 bases and J lost 5; bases outside the gene matches: 14. The specimen sequenced was whole blood. The genes are TRBV3-1 and TRBJ2-7; 7 positions agree with TRBD1. This TCR was sampled from a male donor in good health. Some clones in this sample may be carry-over from other donors' samples. In DNA, the CDR3 is TGTGCCAGCAGCCCTACAGGGGTTTCCTTTTTCGACGAGCAGTACTTC. Amino acids: CASSPTGVSFFDEQYF.